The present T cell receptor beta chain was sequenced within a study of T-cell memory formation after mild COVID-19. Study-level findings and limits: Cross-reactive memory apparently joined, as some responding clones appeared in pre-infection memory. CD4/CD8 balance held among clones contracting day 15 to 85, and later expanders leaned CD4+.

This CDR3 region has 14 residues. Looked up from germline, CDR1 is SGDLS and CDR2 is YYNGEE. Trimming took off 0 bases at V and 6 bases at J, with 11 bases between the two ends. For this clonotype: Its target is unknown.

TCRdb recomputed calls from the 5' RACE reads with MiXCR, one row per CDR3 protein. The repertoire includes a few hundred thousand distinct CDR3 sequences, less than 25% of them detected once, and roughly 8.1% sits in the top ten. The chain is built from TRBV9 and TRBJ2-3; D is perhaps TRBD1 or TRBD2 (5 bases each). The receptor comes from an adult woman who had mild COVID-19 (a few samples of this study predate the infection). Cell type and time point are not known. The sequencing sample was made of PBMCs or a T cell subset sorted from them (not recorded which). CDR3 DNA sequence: TGTGCCAGCAGCGTAGAGCTGGGGGTGGATACGCAGTATTTT. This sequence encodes CASSVELGVDTQYF.